A single sample is the source of the 22 T cell receptor beta chains below, sequenced in a study of T cells of healthy individuals. TCRdb redid the calling of the 5' RACE reads with MiXCR, one entry per CDR3 protein. The data show roughly 87,000 distinct CDR3 sequences, 17% seen once. The source is a human donor in good health.

The V and J genes are TRBV6-2 or TRBV6-3 and TRBJ2-1; 7 nucleotides line up with TRBD1. CDR1 and CDR2 from the germline V gene are MNHEY and SVGEGT. J gave up 4 bases and V 5 bases, and 2 bases lay outside the gene matches. This CDR3 spans 13 amino acids. The CDR3 reads CASSGQEYNEQFF. CDR3 nucleotides: TGTGCCAGCAGTGGACAGGAGTACAATGAGCAGTTCTTC.

The chain has TRBV7-9 and TRBJ1-2; no firm D call. Trimming shortened V by 5 bases and J by 6 bases, and 10 bases separated the two germline ends. CDR1 and CDR2 from the germline V gene are SEHNR and FQNEAQ (reference sequence). The CDR3 is 12 amino acids. For the CDR3, the DNA is TGTGCCAGCAGCCCGGGTATCCATGGCTACACCTTC. Translating gives CASSPGIHGYTF. The full variable domain, rest sourced from reference TRBV7-9 and TRBJ1-2, is DTGVSQNPRHKITKRGQNVTFRCDPISEHNRLYWYRQTLGQGPEFLTYFQNEAQLEKSRLLSDRFSAERPKGSFSTLEIQRTEQGDSAMYLCASSPGIHGYTFGSGTRLTVV.

The chain recombines TRBV6-5 with TRBJ2-1, with 10 positions matching TRBD1. CDR1 and CDR2 (germline): MNHEY, SVGAGI. With V trimmed by 6 bases and J by 3 bases, 11 bases remained unmatched. The CDR3 contains 17 residues. DNA for the CDR3: TGTGCCAGCAGAAATAGACTCCGGGACAGGGGCTACAATGAGCAGTTCTTC. Translated, it gives CASRNRLRDRGYNEQFF.

This chain links TRBV5-1 with TRBJ2-3; D is unresolved. CDR3 size: 14 residues. Trimming shortened V by 4 bases and J by 7 bases, and 16 bases separated the two germline ends. Germline values: CDR1 SGHRS, CDR2 YFSETQ. CDR3 coding DNA: TGCGCCAGCAGCCCCGATACTCTAGAAAATACGCAGTATTTT. Protein sequence: CASSPDTLENTQYF.

This clonotype was found many times. Here the CDR3 DNA reads TGTGCCAGCAGCCAAGAGCAGGGGGGACGGACTGAAGCTTTCTTT. Amino acid sequence: CASSQEQGGRTEAFF. The genes are TRBV3-1 and TRBJ1-1, with 7 nucleotides matching TRBD1. The germline gives CDR1 LGHDT, CDR2 YNNKEL (reference sequence). V was clipped by 0 bases and J by 5 bases; unmatched bases: 6. The CDR3 loop spans 15 amino acids.

This clonotype came up many times. This chain connects TRBV20-1 to TRBJ2-3; TRBD2 matches at 13 bases. This CDR3 comprises 20 residues. With 4 bases clipped from V and 1 base from J, the junction kept 17 bases outside the gene matches. Germline lookup yields CDR1 DFQATT and CDR2 SNEGSKA (reference sequence). In DNA, the CDR3 is TGCAGTGCTAACTACTACGGGACTAGCGGGACCGTCAGAGGCACAGATACGCAGTATTTT. This gives the protein CSANYYGTSGTVRGTDTQYF.

About this clonotype itself: This sequence may be a read error, since a much larger clone differs from it by one base. The chain links TRBV6-2 or TRBV6-3 to TRBJ2-1, with 11 bases identical to TRBD2. The end of the DNA is better explained by TRBJ2-7, so the J call may be wrong. This CDR3 has 15 residues. Germline CDR1 MNHEY, CDR2 SVGEGT. CDR3: CASSYPGLAVNEQYF. In DNA form, the CDR3 reads TGTGCCAGCAGTTACCCGGGACTAGCGGTCAATGAGCAGTACTTC.

At least ten counts were recorded for this clonotype. The V gene is TRBV6-1, the J gene TRBJ2-3, with 10 bases that match TRBD2. CDR3 length: 18 amino acids. Germline V lookup: CDR1 MNHNS, CDR2 SASEGT. V was pared by 0 bases and J by 3 bases, with 9 bases of the junction left unmatched. CDR3 DNA: TGTGCCAGCAGTGAAGCGCAATGGACTAGCGGTTTTACAGATACGCAGTATTTT. It translates to CASSEAQWTSGFTDTQYF.

This clonotype was recorded many times. J is TRBJ2-7 and V is TRBV7-2; TRBD1 or TRBD2 may be the D gene (5 bases each). CDR3 length: 15 residues. The V end was cut by 1 base, the J end by 7 bases, with 17 bases between. The germline gives CDR1 SGHTA, CDR2 FQGNSA. CDR3 DNA sequence: TGTGCCAGCAGCTTAGACGGGACGGCAACTAGGGAGCAGTACTTC. This translates into CASSLDGTATREQYF.

CDR3 bases: TGTGCCAGCAGTGTATGGGCAGATAGCAATCAGCCCCAGCATTTT. Protein sequence: CASSVWADSNQPQHF. The chain carries TRBV6-1 and TRBJ1-5; no clear D. The V and J ends lost 4 bases and 0 bases respectively, with 10 bases between them. Germline values: CDR1 MNHNS, CDR2 SASEGT. This CDR3 comprises 15 residues.

This clonotype was detected ten times or more. The chain uses TRBV28 and TRBJ2-7; possibly TRBD1 for D (6 bases). The CDR3 spans 15 residues. Per the germline V gene, CDR1 is MDHEN and CDR2 is SYDVKM. Trimming left V 5 bases short and J 4 bases short, with 18 bases between. CDR3 in DNA: TGTGCCAGCAGTATTTGGCAGGGGCCCGTGTACGAGCAGTACTTC. The encoded protein is CASSIWQGPVYEQYF.

The J gene is TRBJ2-2, the V gene TRBV28; the D gene is possibly TRBD2 (5 bases). Germline lookup yields CDR1 MDHEN and CDR2 SYDVKM. Trimming took 5 bases from V and 4 from J, leaving 14 bases between them. CDR3 length equals 15 residues. CDR3 nucleotide sequence: TGTGCCAGCAGTACACTAGACCCACGCACCGGGGAGCTGTTTTTT. As protein: CASSTLDPRTGELFF.

This rearrangement joins TRBV12-3 or TRBV12-4 to TRBJ2-1; 10 nucleotides agree with TRBD2. Trimming removed 8 bases from V and 3 bases from J; junction bases left unmatched: 1. The CDR3 spans 13 residues. CDR3 DNA sequence: TGTGCCAGCTGGACTAGCGGCTACAATGAGCAGTTCTTC. This codes for CASWTSGYNEQFF.

The chain joins TRBV2 to TRBJ1-1; 11 positions agree with TRBD1. CDR3 size: 13 residues. The V and J ends lost 8 bases and 5 bases, in that order; junction bases with no gene match: 4. Germline V lookup: CDR1 SNHLY, CDR2 FYNNEI. The CDR3 DNA sequence: TGTGCCAGCCACCGGGACAGGGGGACTGAAGCTTTCTTT. Translated: CASHRDRGTEAFF.

This clonotype appeared a few times. The chain has TRBV28 and TRBJ1-5, with 9 nucleotides matching TRBD1. Trimming cost V 5 bases and J 2 bases; bases outside gene matches: 10. The CDR3 loop spans 17 amino acids. Germline V CDR1 and CDR2: MDHEN, SYDVKM. CDR3 coding DNA: TGTGCCAGCAGTCCCGGACAGGGGATGGGAGGCAATCAGCCCCAGCATTTT. This codes for CASSPGQGMGGNQPQHF.

The chain carries TRBV3-1 and TRBJ2-3; TRBD2 might be the D (5 bases). Germline CDR1 is LGHDT and CDR2 is YNNKEL (reference sequence). CDR3 length: 11 residues. Trimming stripped 7 bases from V and 10 bases from J, with 12 bases between. In nucleotides, the CDR3 is TGTGCCAGCACATCCTCTAGCTCGCAGTATTTT. As protein: CASTSSSSQYF.

Points on this clonotype: This clone may be a read error of a much larger clone one base away. The rearrangement joins TRBV7-8 to TRBJ2-1; no firm D call. Germline V gives CDR1 SGHVS, CDR2 FQNEAQ. The length of the CDR3 is 13 residues. The CDR3 region has the DNA TGTGTCAGCAGCCCGCCTAGAGCCGATGAGCAGTTCTTC. Its translation is CVSSPPRADEQFF.

This chain joins TRBV20-1 and TRBJ1-5; weak D call: TRBD1 (6 bases). The CDR3 length is 13 residues. The germline CDR1 and CDR2 sequences are DFQATT and SNEGSKA (reference sequence). The CDR3: CGGADYSNQPQHF. DNA for the CDR3: TGCGGGGGCGCGGATTATAGCAATCAGCCCCAGCATTTT.

The V call is TRBV28, the J call TRBJ2-7; D not resolved. CDR3 length: 15 amino acids. Germline CDR1 MDHEN, CDR2 SYDVKM. V shed 5 bases and J shed 0 bases, with 14 bases lying between them. CDR3 nucleotides: TGTGCCAGCAGTGAACCCCCGGTAGCCTCCTACGAGCAGTACTTC. This gives the protein CASSEPPVASYEQYF.

This rearrangement joins TRBV5-1 to TRBJ2-4, with D maybe TRBD2 (7 bases). The germline V and J ends were trimmed by 0 bases and 3 bases, with 19 bases remaining between them. The CDR3 has 18 amino acids. The germline V gene has CDR1 SGHRS and CDR2 YFSETQ. CDR3 residues: CASSLGPPGGPVKNIQYF. The CDR3 coding sequence is TGCGCCAGCAGCTTGGGACCCCCGGGGGGCCCGGTCAAAAACATTCAGTACTTC.

This clonotype came up many times. This chain joins TRBV30 and TRBJ2-4, with D possibly matching TRBD1 (6 bases). Germline V gene sequence: CDR1 GTSNPN, CDR2 SVGIG (reference sequence). V was pared by 3 bases and J by 10 bases, with 13 bases between. This CDR3 is 12 amino acids long. CDR3: CAWSILGGIQYF. The DNA of the CDR3 is TGTGCCTGGAGCATCCTAGGGGGAATTCAGTACTTC. The variable domain in full, completed from reference TRBV30 and TRBJ2-4, reads SQTIHQWPATLVQPVGSPLSLECTVEGTSNPNLYWYRQAAGRGLQLLFYSVGIGQISSEVPQNLSASRPQDRQFILSSKKLLLSDSGFYLCAWSILGGIQYFGAGTRLSVL.

This clonotype appeared a single time. The chain couples TRBV4-2 to TRBJ2-3; 14 positions agree with TRBD2. The CDR3 contains 18 residues. The V gene's germline CDR1 is LGHNA and CDR2 YNFKEQ. V was clipped by 0 bases and J by 5 bases; unmatched bases: 7. CDR3 DNA: TGTGCCAGCAGCCAAGATACTACGACTAGCGGGGGGGTAGATACGCAGTATTTT. This encodes CASSQDTTTSGGVDTQYF.